Each of the 20 T cell receptor beta chains below was sequenced from the same sample in a study of human thymus T cells. The repertoire was sequenced with immunoSEQ multiplex PCR; TCRdb's copy has only in-frame clones and lacks some. The sample lists tens of thousands of clones, roughly 96% occurring once. Corrective heart surgery yielded resections, and these provided the thymus tissue. The sample was thymus tissue. The origin of the receptors is a girl under two years old with a congenital heart defect but otherwise immunologically healthy.

This chain joins TRBV9 and TRBJ2-7, with TRBD2 identical over 7 bases. V shed 4 bases, J shed 2 bases, and the junction held 9 bases outside the gene matches. The CDR3 is 15 amino acids. CDR1 and CDR2 from the germline V gene are SGDLS and YYNGEE. The CDR3 is CASSPGTTTAYEQYF. The CDR3 DNA follows: TGTGCCAGCAGCCCCGGGACTACCACTGCCTACGAGCAGTACTTC.

This chain uses TRBV4-1 with TRBJ2-5; D is possibly TRBD1 (5 bases). Germline CDR1 reads MGHRA; CDR2 reads YSYEKL. V shed 1 base and J shed 2 bases, with 14 bases lying between them. CDR3 length equals 16 residues. For the CDR3, the DNA is TGCGCCAGCAGCCAAGTAACAGGCCCCGTTCAAGAGACCCAGTACTTC. Its protein is CASSQVTGPVQETQYF.

This chain connects TRBV18 to TRBJ1-3, with TRBD1 as a possible D gene (5 bases). Trimming took off 4 bases at V and 1 base at J, with 17 bases between the two ends. The CDR3 loop spans 17 amino acids. Germline assignment: CDR1 KGHSH and CDR2 LQKENI. The CDR3 sequence: CASSLSGTGGSGNTIYF. CDR3 DNA sequence: TGTGCCAGCTCACTCTCCGGGACGGGGGGTTCTGGAAACACCATATATTTT.

This rearrangement joins TRBV6-4 to TRBJ2-1; 13 bases line up with TRBD2. Germline assignment: CDR1 MRHNA and CDR2 SNTAGT. This CDR3 spans 19 amino acids. Losses at the gene ends were 2 bases for V and 0 bases for J; bases not matched to a gene: 7. The CDR3 loop reads CASSDRTSGGRSSYNEQFF. The CDR3 bases are TGTGCCAGCAGTGACCGGACTAGCGGGGGAAGAAGCTCCTACAATGAGCAGTTCTTC.

The V gene is TRBV19, the J gene TRBJ2-2; no reliable D call. Deletions cut 1 base from V and 8 bases from J, with 2 bases between. Germline V lookup: CDR1 LNHDA, CDR2 SQIVND (reference sequence). The CDR3 contains 11 residues. This CDR3 is CASSIVGELFF. CDR3 DNA sequence: TGTGCCAGTAGTATAGTGGGGGAGCTGTTTTTT.

V and J are TRBV30 and TRBJ1-1; D is uncertain. The CDR3 consists of 13 residues. Trimming removed 4 bases at V and 9 bases at J, with 18 bases between. CDR1 and CDR2 (germline): GTSNPN, SVGIG (reference sequence). The CDR3 reads CAWTRDGFRKAFF. The CDR3 DNA follows: TGTGCCTGGACCCGAGATGGGTTTCGGAAAGCTTTCTTT. Supplemented by reference TRBV30 and TRBJ1-1, the full variable domain reads SQTIHQWPATLVQPVGSPLSLECTVEGTSNPNLYWYRQAAGRGLQLLFYSVGIGQISSEVPQNLSASRPQDRQFILSSKKLLLSDSGFYLCAWTRDGFRKAFFGQGTRLTVV.

The CDR3, as DNA: TGTGCCAGCCCTCCGGGCGGCGGCTACGAGCAGTACTTC. Translating gives CASPPGGGYEQYF. The gene calls are TRBV5-8 and TRBJ2-7; D remains unclear. V was clipped by 7 bases and J by 3 bases, with 14 bases between them. The CDR3 is made up of 13 amino acids. Germline CDR1 SGHTS, CDR2 YDEGEE.

V gene TRBV25-1 combines with J gene TRBJ1-1; possibly TRBD1 for D (5 bases). V was shortened by 5 bases and J by 7 bases, with 14 bases between the two germline ends. Germline V gene data show CDR1 as MGHDK and CDR2 as SYGVNS. This CDR3 is 13 amino acids long. This CDR3 reads CASSSPRQIEAFF. The CDR3 DNA reads as TGTGCCAGCAGTTCCCCGAGACAGATTGAAGCTTTCTTT.

This chain connects TRBV4-1 to TRBJ1-2, with 9 nucleotides matching TRBD1. The CDR3 runs to 14 residues. V lost 4 bases, J lost 2 bases, and 2 bases stayed unmatched. CDR1 and CDR2 from the germline V gene are MGHRA and YSYEKL. CDR3 sequence: CASSLDRGNYGYTF. DNA of the CDR3: TGCGCCAGCAGCCTGGACAGGGGAAACTATGGCTACACCTTC.

This sequence joins TRBV29-1 and TRBJ1-1, with unresolved D. The CDR3 totals 14 residues. V lost 1 base and J 5 bases, leaving 14 bases between the germline ends. Germline-derived CDR1 and CDR2 are SQVTM and ANQGSEA. The CDR3 loop reads CSVEGWPRETEAFF. Written as DNA, the CDR3 is TGCAGCGTTGAAGGATGGCCCCGGGAGACTGAAGCTTTCTTT.

The rearrangement joins TRBV6-1 to TRBJ2-7; 12 nucleotides match TRBD2. CDR1 is MNHNS, CDR2 SASEGT, per germline. V shed 2 bases, J shed 0 bases, and the junction held 8 bases outside the gene matches. There are 18 residues in the CDR3. This CDR3 reads CASSESLRTSGNSYEQYF. CDR3 sequence (DNA): TGTGCCAGCAGTGAAAGCCTTAGGACTAGCGGGAACTCCTACGAGCAGTACTTC.

Worth noting for this clone: The junction and the germline gene differ at one end; a read error may be behind it. The V and J genes are TRBV29-1 and TRBJ2-5; D possibly corresponds to TRBD1 (5 bases). The CDR3 sequence is 15 residues long. Germline V lookup: CDR1 SQVTM, CDR2 ANQGSEA. This CDR3 reads CSFETDSRHQETQYF. The CDR3 region has the DNA TGCAGCTTTGAGACAGACTCACGACACCAAGAGACCCAGTACTTC. Filled out from reference TRBV29-1 and TRBJ2-5, the complete variable domain reads SAVISQKPSRDICQRGTSLTIQCQVDSQVTMMFWYRQQPGQSLTLIATANQGSEATYESGFVIDKFPISRPNLTFSTLTVSNMSPEDSSIYLCSFETDSRHQETQYFGPGTRLLVL.

The V call is TRBV7-9, the J call TRBJ1-2, with D unclear. Germline values: CDR1 SEHNR, CDR2 FQNEAQ (reference sequence). This CDR3 is built from 12 residues. The ends were cut back, 6 bases at V and 6 bases at J, with 11 bases in the middle. The CDR3 loop reads CASRFTVDGYTF. The DNA of the CDR3 is TGTGCCAGCAGATTTACCGTGGATGGCTACACCTTC.

CDR3 amino acids: CATSRGWGLSETQYF. The CDR3 region has the DNA TGTGCCACCAGCAGAGGGTGGGGGCTCTCGGAGACCCAGTACTTC. The chain joins TRBV15 to TRBJ2-5; possibly TRBD1 for D (6 bases). The V end lost 1 base, the J end lost 5 bases, and 14 bases lay between the germline ends. This CDR3 contains 15 residues. CDR1 is LNHNV and CDR2 is YYDKDF in the germline V gene (reference sequence).

This chain links TRBV4-1 with TRBJ2-7; possible D gene TRBD2, 5 bases. Germline-derived CDR1 and CDR2 are MGHRA and YSYEKL. The CDR3 is made up of 13 amino acids. Trimming shortened V by 0 bases and J by 7 bases, and 10 bases separated the two germline ends. The CDR3, as DNA: TGCGCCAGCAGCCAAGAGAGGGCTAGGGAGCAGTACTTC. It specifies CASSQERAREQYF.

The V call is TRBV5-1, the J call TRBJ2-1; D is unclear. Between the trimmed V and J ends, which lost 0 bases and 0 bases, there was a span of 10 bases. Germline-derived CDR1 and CDR2 are SGHRS and YFSETQ. This CDR3 is built from 16 residues. The CDR3 region has the DNA TGCGCCAGCAGCTTGGCTGAGCGATTCTCCTACAATGAGCAGTTCTTC. Translation: CASSLAERFSYNEQFF.

This clone came up once. V and J are TRBV19 and TRBJ1-2; D may be TRBD1 (5 bases). The germline gives CDR1 LNHDA, CDR2 SQIVND (reference sequence). V lost 9 bases, J lost 5 bases, and 22 bases lay in between. This CDR3 contains 15 residues. Written as DNA, the CDR3 is TGTGCCAGCGCCGACAGCCTCCCCTGGGGTTATGGCTACACCTTC. Residues: CASADSLPWGYGYTF.

V and J are TRBV5-1 and TRBJ2-1; 14 bases fit TRBD2. Germline loops: CDR1 SGHRS, CDR2 YFSETQ. There are 19 residues in the CDR3. V shed 4 bases, J shed 8 bases, and the junction held 17 bases outside the gene matches. This chain's CDR3 is CASSRPPNGTSGRSDEQFF. The CDR3 DNA follows: TGCGCCAGCAGCCGCCCGCCGAACGGGACTAGCGGGAGAAGCGATGAGCAGTTCTTC.

V gene TRBV27 combines with J gene TRBJ1-6, with TRBD1 identical over 7 bases. J gave up 6 bases and V 5 bases, and 7 bases lay outside the gene matches. Germline V lookup: CDR1 MNHEY, CDR2 SMNVEV (reference sequence). The CDR3 consists of 15 residues. The DNA of the CDR3 is TGTGCCAGCAGTCTGGGACAGCATTTTAATTCACCCCTCCACTTT. Translating gives CASSLGQHFNSPLHF.

The chain combines TRBV19 with TRBJ2-3, with TRBD1 matching over 8 bases. With V trimmed by 0 bases and J by 1 base, 15 bases remained unmatched. The CDR3 spans 20 residues. CDR1 and CDR2 (germline): LNHDA, SQIVND (reference sequence). The CDR3 DNA is TGTGCCAGTAGTATAGAAAGAGCTTGTCCAGGGGGCGAAGGCACAGATACGCAGTATTTT. Protein sequence: CASSIERACPGGEGTDTQYF.